The present T cell receptor beta chain was sequenced within a study of CD8 T cells in ankylosing spondylitis. Regarding the study as a whole: There was reportedly significant enrichment of clones that were disease-linked in matched ankylosing spondylitis synovial fluid. Typical of ankylosing spondylitis blood, it appeared, was a TCR beta motif of about eight highly homologous variants. Some motif variants had been reported before (in reactive arthritis synovial fluid and blood). Disease-linked clones were found to be CD8+ and relatively rare in peripheral blood.

TCR beta libraries were made by quantitative 5'-RACE with molecular barcodes. TCRdb processed the 5' RACE reads anew with MiXCR; each CDR3 protein has one entry. Among around 770,000 distinct CDR3 sequences listed, 12% were seen once. This clonotype was counted at least ten times. The antigen is undetermined. The V gene's germline CDR1 is MNHEY and CDR2 SVGAGI. V lost 4 bases and J 5 bases, leaving 8 bases between the germline ends. The CDR3 totals 12 residues. This clonotype was obtained from a male donor with ankylosing spondylitis. This rearrangement joins TRBV6-5 to TRBJ1-2; D not resolved. Source material: blood, either unsorted or a sorted T cell fraction (not recorded which). The CDR3 DNA reads as TGTGCCAGCAGTTCGTCCCCTTATGGCTACACCTTC. The encoded protein is CASSSSPYGYTF.